The present T cell receptor beta chain was sequenced within a study of blood T cell repertoires in COVID-19. Study context: The study drew acute and convalescent COVID-19 samples from the United States, Italy and Spain. The analysed material was cDNA or gDNA that came from T cells, B-cell-depleted T cells, or PBMCs.

How the authors handled the data: Researchers report that nucleated cell counts were estimated from reference gene primer amplification. Assay: immunoSEQ multiplex PCR; the TCRdb copy retains only in-frame clones and omits some. V and J calls and clone size are given by that table; D and trimming were obtained from the DNA. The sample lists about 480,000 clones, roughly 90% occurring once. Cohort assignment relied on participant-reported clinical history. The clonotype was recovered from a woman in her thirties or forties who had recovered from COVID-19. Sequencing was done on a sample of PBMCs or T cells enriched from blood (not recorded which).

The CDR3 DNA reads as TGTGCCAGCAGCTTGGAACTAGCGGGAGACGATACGCAGTATTTT. Protein product: CASSLELAGDDTQYF. The chain uses TRBV5-5 and TRBJ2-3, with 11 bases identical to TRBD2. Germline V gene data show CDR1 as SGHKS and CDR2 as YYEKEE (reference sequence). Trimming at V came to 0 bases and at J to 6 bases, leaving 3 bases not matched to a gene. This CDR3 has 15 amino acids. The entire variable domain, with the rest obtained from reference TRBV5-5 and TRBJ2-3, is as follows: DAGVTQSPTHLIKTRGQQVTLRCSPISGHKSVSWYQQVLGQGPQFIFQYYEKEERGRGNFPDRFSARQFPNYSSELNVNALLLGDSALYLCASSLELAGDDTQYFGPGTRLTVL.